Each of the 18 T cell receptor beta chains below was sequenced from the same sample in a study of a mutant IDH1 vaccine in newly diagnosed glioma. The antigens for these receptors are not known. Time point in this sample: week 23, last vaccination. In every dose of vaccine, 300 ug of mutant IDH1 20-mer peptide was given alongside topical imiquimod. The protocol was immunoSEQ multiplex PCR, while the TCRdb copy is restricted to in-frame clones and leaves out a portion. The sample includes 60,000 or so clones, roughly 84% seen only once; the top ten take roughly 4%. The sample consisted of PBMCs, taken from a glioma patient whose treatment included an IDH1 peptide vaccine. The source of these receptors is a man between 25 and 39 years old with glioma.

The chain has TRBV21-1 and TRBJ2-7; TRBD1, the table's D call, lacks a check against the DNA. TRBV21-1 is designated a pseudogene. This CDR3 has 17 amino acids. The CDR3 coding sequence is TGTGCCAGCAGCAATATGTTTCCGGACAGCGGCCCCTACGAGCAGTACTTC. It specifies CASSNMFPDSGPYEQYF.

V and J are TRBV4-1 and TRBJ1-2; D gene uncertain. The CDR3 is 17 amino acids. V lost 1 base and J lost 2, with 17 bases in between. Germline V CDR1 and CDR2: MGHRA, YSYEKL. CDR3 loop: CASSQVRAAAENYGYTF. Written as DNA, the CDR3 is TGCGCCAGCAGCCAAGTTCGGGCTGCGGCAGAAAACTATGGCTACACCTTC.

The rearrangement joins TRBV6-5 to TRBJ2-6; no clear D. There are 14 residues in the CDR3. Germline lookup yields CDR1 MNHEY and CDR2 SVGAGI. The V gene lost 7 bases and the J gene lost 0 bases, with 7 bases spanning the gap. CDR3 sequence (DNA): TGTGCCAGCATCTCCCTCTCTGGGGCCAACGTCCTGACTTTC. It encodes CASISLSGANVLTF.

The chain employs TRBV9 and TRBJ1-2, with 11 nucleotides matching TRBD1. V gave up 5 bases and J gave up 4 bases; unmatched junction bases: 4. The germline CDR1 and CDR2 sequences are SGDLS and YYNGEE. There are 14 residues in the CDR3. The CDR3 coding sequence is TGTGCCAGCAGGGGAGGGACAGGGGGCTATGGCTACACCTTC. The encoded protein is CASRGGTGGYGYTF.

This chain uses TRBV25-1 with TRBJ2-7, with D tentatively TRBD1 (6 bases). This CDR3 spans 13 amino acids. Trimming took 7 bases from V and 3 from J, leaving 13 bases between them. Germline V gives CDR1 MGHDK, CDR2 SYGVNS. The CDR3 is CASMAQGLYEQYF. CDR3 coding DNA: TGTGCCAGCATGGCTCAGGGGCTCTACGAGCAGTACTTC.

The gene calls are TRBV5-1 and TRBJ2-7; D call uncertain. The germline gives CDR1 SGHRS, CDR2 YFSETQ. CDR3 length equals 15 residues. Trimming shortened V by 4 bases and J by 1 base, and 15 bases separated the two germline ends. CDR3 nucleotide sequence: TGCGCCAGCAGCCGGGCATCTCCCGGGTCCTACGAGCAGTACTTC. Translating it yields CASSRASPGSYEQYF.

The V and J genes are TRBV5-6 and TRBJ1-1, with 9 bases fitting TRBD1. Germline CDR1 and CDR2: SGHDT and YYEEEE. The CDR3 has 16 amino acids. V lost 3 bases to trimming and J lost 1 base; unmatched junction nucleotides: 7. The DNA for the CDR3 is TGTGCCAGCAGCTCTACAGGGGGCGCGTGGAACACTGAAGCTTTCTTT. This encodes CASSSTGGAWNTEAFF. Supplemented by reference TRBV5-6 and TRBJ1-1, the full variable domain reads DAGVTQSPTHLIKTRGQQVTLRCSPKSGHDTVSWYQQALGQGPQFIFQYYEEEERQRGNFPDRFSGHQFPNYSSELNVNALLLGDSALYLCASSSTGGAWNTEAFFGQGTRLTVV.

This clone is termed medium-sized. This rearrangement joins TRBV6-1 to TRBJ1-6, with D tentatively TRBD1 (5 bases). The CDR3 runs to 15 residues. Trimming removed 2 bases from V and 7 bases from J, with 12 bases in between. Germline V lookup: CDR1 MNHNS, CDR2 SASEGT. The DNA for the CDR3 is TGTGCCAGCAGTGAAACCCCAGAGGGGAATTCACCCCTCCACTTT. Translating gives CASSETPEGNSPLHF.

This clone occurred once. This chain connects TRBV28 to TRBJ1-5; D may be TRBD1 (5 bases). CDR3 size: 15 residues. V gave up 6 bases and J gave up 2 bases, with 14 bases separating them. Germline CDR1 MDHEN, CDR2 SYDVKM. CDR3 amino acids: CASSPRGAGNQPQHF. CDR3 in DNA: TGTGCCAGCAGCCCGCGGGGCGCGGGCAATCAGCCCCAGCATTTT.

The chain couples TRBV2 to TRBJ2-3; D is possibly TRBD2 (6 bases). Per germline, CDR1 SNHLY and CDR2 FYNNEI. CDR3 length equals 15 residues. The V end was cut by 4 bases, the J end by 2 bases, with 13 bases between. As DNA, the CDR3 is TGTGCCAGCAGTGGAGTGGTAGCGGCCACAGATACGCAGTATTTT. It specifies CASSGVVAATDTQYF.

Written as DNA, the CDR3 is TGTGCCAGCACCTCTCCGGGGGACGGGCAAGAGACCCAGTACTTC. It yields the protein CASTSPGDGQETQYF. The chain links TRBV2 to TRBJ2-5; D perhaps matches TRBD2 (6 bases). The ends were cut back, 7 bases at V and 2 bases at J, with 17 bases in the middle. Germline V CDR1 and CDR2: SNHLY, FYNNEI. The CDR3 length is 15 residues.

This clone was detected only once. This chain uses TRBV19 with TRBJ2-1; the D gene is possibly TRBD1 (6 bases). The V gene lost 5 bases and the J gene lost 0 bases, with 17 bases spanning the gap. The CDR3 runs 17 residues. Germline CDR1 is LNHDA and CDR2 is SQIVND (reference sequence). The CDR3 loop is CASSPRVGASSYNEQFF. The CDR3 DNA reads TGTGCCAGTAGTCCTCGGGTGGGGGCTAGCTCCTACAATGAGCAGTTCTTC.

Here the CDR3 reads CASSLRDTEAFF. CDR3 DNA sequence: TGTGCCAGCAGTTTACGCGACACTGAAGCTTTCTTT. The V call is TRBV28, the J call TRBJ1-1, with unresolved D. Between the trimmed V and J ends, which lost 2 bases and 3 bases, there was a span of 4 bases. This CDR3 has 12 residues. From germline, CDR1 is MDHEN and CDR2 SYDVKM.

This chain joins TRBV6-1 and TRBJ1-4; possible D gene TRBD1, 6 bases. The CDR3 has 15 amino acids. The V gene's germline CDR1 is MNHNS and CDR2 SASEGT. Trimming stripped 2 bases from V and 11 bases from J, with 18 bases between. This CDR3 reads CASSELLWGQTKLFF. Written as DNA, the CDR3 is TGTGCCAGCAGTGAATTACTGTGGGGACAAACCAAACTGTTTTTT.

The genes are TRBV7-2 and TRBJ1-1; a possible D gene is TRBD1 (5 bases). The V gene lost 2 bases and the J gene lost 1 base, with 14 bases spanning the gap. The CDR3 covers 16 residues. In germline, CDR1 is SGHTA, CDR2 FQGNSA. CDR3 amino acids: CASSLSFQGPNTEAFF. CDR3 sequence (DNA): TGTGCCAGCAGCTTATCTTTTCAGGGACCGAACACTGAAGCTTTCTTT.

The CDR3 DNA reads TGCGCCAGCAGCCTCCATGGACAGAACACCGGGGAGCTGTTTTTT. It codes for CASSLHGQNTGELFF. The V call is TRBV4-1, the J call TRBJ2-2; D perhaps matches TRBD1 (5 bases). This CDR3 region has 15 residues. Germline assignment: CDR1 MGHRA and CDR2 YSYEKL. Deletions cut 4 bases from V and 1 base from J, with 10 bases between.

J is TRBJ2-3 and V is TRBV11-2; 7 nucleotides agree with TRBD1. J gave up 1 base and V 5 bases, and 12 bases lay outside the gene matches. Germline CDR1 reads SGHAT; CDR2 reads FQNNGV. The CDR3 sequence is 17 residues long. The CDR3 nucleotides are TGTGCCAGCAGCCTCCTCCAAGGGGGCGGCGGCACAGATACGCAGTATTTT. Its protein product is CASSLLQGGGGTDTQYF.

The chain carries TRBV30 and TRBJ1-6; no reliable D call. CDR3 length: 14 amino acids. Looked up from germline, CDR1 is GTSNPN and CDR2 is SVGIG (reference sequence). V was pared by 2 bases and J by 10 bases, with 15 bases between. The CDR3 here is CAWSSGGVGSPLHF. CDR3 nucleotide sequence: TGTGCCTGGAGTTCGGGCGGCGTAGGGTCACCCCTCCACTTT.